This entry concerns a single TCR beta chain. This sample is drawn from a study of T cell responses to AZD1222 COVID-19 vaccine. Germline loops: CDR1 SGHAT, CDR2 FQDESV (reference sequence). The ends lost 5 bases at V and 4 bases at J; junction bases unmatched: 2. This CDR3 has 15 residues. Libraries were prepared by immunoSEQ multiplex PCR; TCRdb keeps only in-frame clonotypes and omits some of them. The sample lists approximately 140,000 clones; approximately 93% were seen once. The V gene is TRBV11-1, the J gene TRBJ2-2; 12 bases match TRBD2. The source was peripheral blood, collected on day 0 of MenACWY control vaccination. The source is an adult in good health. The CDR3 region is CASSLLAGGTGELFF. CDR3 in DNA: TGTGCCAGCAGCCTACTAGCGGGGGGCACCGGGGAGCTGTTTTTT.